This entry lists 22 T cell receptor beta chains sequenced from one sample in a study of beta chain features in type 1 diabetes. Expressed TCRB transcripts were sequenced after all isolated RNA was converted to cDNA. Only in-frame clones appear in the TCRdb table, and some are missing; sequencing was by immunoSEQ multiplex PCR. The data contain about 320,000 clones, roughly 15% of them seen just once; the ten biggest clones take up over 5.5%. The sample taken for sequencing was central memory CD4+ T cells from blood. These TCRs come from a young man in good health.

This clone was counted only a few times. V and J are TRBV5-4 and TRBJ2-1, with 12 positions matching TRBD2. CDR3 length: 16 amino acids. The trim removed 0 bases at V and 6 bases at J, leaving 4 bases unmatched. The germline CDR1 and CDR2 sequences are SGHNT and YYREEE (reference sequence). The CDR3 loop reads CASSLGGLAGTNEQFF. The CDR3 region has the DNA TGTGCCAGCAGCTTGGGGGGACTAGCGGGTACCAATGAGCAGTTCTTC. The full variable domain, its missing parts supplied by reference TRBV5-4 and TRBJ2-1, is ETGVTQSPTHLIKTRGQQVTLRCSSQSGHNTVSWYQQALGQGPQFIFQYYREEENGRGNFPPRFSGLQFPNYSSELNVNALELDDSALYLCASSLGGLAGTNEQFFGPGTRLTVL.

This clone was counted a few times. This chain uses TRBV29-1 with TRBJ2-5; TRBD2 aligns across 9 bases. Per germline, CDR1 SQVTM and CDR2 ANQGSEA. The V and J ends lost 4 bases and 5 bases, in that order; junction bases with no gene match: 5. This CDR3 contains 13 residues. CDR3 nucleotides: TGCAGCGTTGCTAGCGGGATCGGGGAGACCCAGTACTTC. Translation: CSVASGIGETQYF.

The chain uses TRBV19 and TRBJ2-4; 12 bases fit TRBD2. V shed 4 bases and J 2 bases; nucleotides not matched to a gene: 3. This CDR3 region has 16 residues. CDR1 and CDR2 (germline): LNHDA, SQIVND (reference sequence). The CDR3 sequence: CASSTLAGGTKNIQYF. CDR3 sequence (DNA): TGTGCCAGTAGTACCCTAGCGGGAGGGACCAAAAACATTCAGTACTTC.

CDR3 sequence (DNA): TGTGCCCGGACCCGCACAGATACGCAGTATTTT. Translating it yields CARTRTDTQYF. The chain has TRBV30 and TRBJ2-3; D gene uncertain. CDR1 and CDR2 (germline): GTSNPN, SVGIG (reference sequence). Trimming pared 8 bases from V and 1 base from J, leaving 7 bases between. This CDR3 is built from 11 residues.

The V gene is TRBV11-3, the J gene TRBJ2-1; 8 bases are a match to TRBD2. The CDR3 totals 15 residues. The germline gives CDR1 SGHNT, CDR2 YENEEA. The ends lost 5 bases at V and 8 bases at J; junction bases unmatched: 11. CDR3 nucleotides: TGTGCCAGCAGCCCGAGCGGGAGCGAAGTCTATGAGCAGTTCTTC. This codes for CASSPSGSEVYEQFF.

The J gene is TRBJ2-1, the V gene TRBV7-4; D is uncertain. Trimming pared 5 bases from V and 7 bases from J, leaving 12 bases between. CDR1 is SGHVT and CDR2 is SQSDAQ in the germline V gene. The CDR3 is 13 residues long. Here the CDR3 DNA reads TGTGCCAGCAGCCCAGGAGTAGGAAATGAGCAGTTCTTC. This sequence encodes CASSPGVGNEQFF.

The V call is TRBV10-3, the J call TRBJ2-2, with a weak D call TRBD2 (5 bases). Germline loops: CDR1 ENHRY, CDR2 SYGVKD. V was pared by 10 bases and J by 1 base, with 13 bases between. CDR3 size: 14 residues. The DNA of the CDR3 is TGTGCCACCCGAGGGCACCAGAACACCGGGGAGCTGTTTTTT. It codes for CATRGHQNTGELFF.

This chain connects TRBV15 to TRBJ1-4, with D possibly being TRBD1 (5 bases). V shed 5 bases and J shed 0 bases, with 13 bases lying between them. Germline CDR1 LNHNV, CDR2 YYDKDF (reference sequence). This CDR3 is built from 16 residues. DNA for the CDR3: TGTGCCACCAGCTCTGGACAAACGACAACTAATGAAAAACTGTTTTTT. This codes for CATSSGQTTTNEKLFF.

This clone was seen a handful of times. The chain links TRBV6-6 to TRBJ2-3, with D perhaps TRBD1 (6 bases). The V end lost 7 bases, the J end lost 4 bases, and 15 bases lay between the germline ends. Germline V gives CDR1 MNHNY, CDR2 SVGAGI (reference sequence). This CDR3 spans 14 amino acids. CDR3 DNA: TGTGCCAGCACCAGAACAGGGTTGGCAGATACGCAGTATTTT. Translation gives CASTRTGLADTQYF.

In this sample, this clone turned up a few times. This chain uses TRBV6-1 with TRBJ2-1; D is tentatively TRBD1 or TRBD2 (5 bases each). This CDR3 spans 14 amino acids. The V gene lost 3 bases and the J gene lost 10 bases, with 16 bases spanning the gap. CDR1 and CDR2 from the germline V gene are MNHNS and SASEGT. CDR3 nucleotide sequence: TGTGCCAGCAGTGATCCGGCAGGGTCGGGGGAGCAGTTCTTC. It is translated as CASSDPAGSGEQFF.

This clone occurred a few times. The gene calls are TRBV11-2 and TRBJ2-4; 7 bases are a match to TRBD1. CDR1 is SGHAT, CDR2 FQNNGV, per germline. J gave up 0 bases and V 4 bases, and 12 bases lay outside the gene matches. The CDR3 runs to 18 residues. The CDR3 nucleotides are TGTGCCAGCAGCTCTATAACAGGGGCAACACTAGCCAAAAACATTCAGTACTTC. It specifies CASSSITGATLAKNIQYF.

This clone was found a few times. The rearrangement links TRBV10-3 to TRBJ1-2; no clear D. CDR1 and CDR2 from the germline V gene are ENHRY and SYGVKD. V gave up 6 bases and J gave up 0 bases, with 11 bases separating them. CDR3 length: 14 residues. CDR3 nucleotide sequence: TGTGCCATCAGCGAACGGAGCACTAACTATGGCTACACCTTC. Protein sequence: CAISERSTNYGYTF.

This clone came up a few times. V gene TRBV28 combines with J gene TRBJ2-1; 14 bases are shared with TRBD2. After removal of 2 bases from V and 8 bases from J, the junction contained 5 bases not matched to a gene. Germline CDR1 is MDHEN and CDR2 is SYDVKM. The CDR3 extends over 16 amino acids. The CDR3 nucleotides read TGTGCCAGCAGTTTAGGCGGACTAGCGGGAGGATATGAGCAGTTCTTC. Translating it yields CASSLGGLAGGYEQFF.

This clone was detected a few times. The DNA for the CDR3 is TGTGCCAGTAGCCTACAGGGCGCAGATACGCAGTATTTT. It yields the protein CASSLQGADTQYF. The chain links TRBV19 to TRBJ2-3; maybe TRBD1 (6 bases). CDR3 length equals 13 residues. CDR1 is LNHDA, CDR2 SQIVND, per germline (reference sequence). The V end was cut by 6 bases, the J end by 4 bases, with 11 bases between.

This clone turned up a few times. The chain is built from TRBV18 and TRBJ1-2; perhaps TRBD1 as D (5 bases). The germline V gene has CDR1 KGHSH and CDR2 LQKENI. Trimming stripped 0 bases from V and 8 bases from J, with 10 bases between. CDR3 length equals 13 residues. Here the CDR3 reads CASSPPARDGYTF. The CDR3 DNA reads as TGTGCCAGCTCACCACCGGCCAGGGACGGCTACACCTTC.

This chain uses TRBV4-3 with TRBJ1-1; D is ambiguous. Trimming removed 1 base at V and 6 bases at J, with 6 bases between. CDR3 length: 12 amino acids. Germline assignment: CDR1 LGHNA and CDR2 YSLEER. The CDR3, as DNA: TGCGCCAGCAGCCAAGGCGATGCTGAAGCTTTCTTT. Translated, it gives CASSQGDAEAFF.

This chain connects TRBV4-1 to TRBJ2-1, with D possibly TRBD1 on 6 matching bases. Germline CDR1 reads MGHRA; CDR2 reads YSYEKL. Trimming cost V 2 bases and J 5 bases, with 22 bases left between them. The CDR3 contains 18 residues. CDR3 sequence reads: CASSQPYRATVAHNEQFF. The CDR3 DNA reads as TGCGCCAGCAGCCAACCCTACAGGGCGACAGTGGCTCACAATGAGCAGTTCTTC.

V usage is TRBV27 and J usage is TRBJ2-2, with 7 bases identical to TRBD1. Germline CDR1 MNHEY, CDR2 SMNVEV (reference sequence). This CDR3 is built from 15 residues. V dropped 5 bases and J dropped 5; count of bases not matched to a gene: 8. The CDR3 loop reads CASSPTGSRTGELFF. As DNA, the CDR3 is TGTGCCAGCAGTCCGACAGGGAGCCGTACCGGGGAGCTGTTTTTT.

The chain is built from TRBV9 and TRBJ2-2; 11 bases are shared with TRBD2. V trimming: 2 bases; J trimming: 5 bases; junction bases outside the gene matches: 2. CDR3 length equals 15 residues. Germline CDR1 SGDLS, CDR2 YYNGEE. The CDR3 DNA follows: TGTGCCAGCAGCGTTAGCGGGAGGGTTACCGGGGAGCTGTTTTTT. Translated: CASSVSGRVTGELFF.

This clone has at least ten counts. The rearrangement links TRBV11-2 to TRBJ1-2; TRBD1 matches 7 bases. The CDR3 runs to 11 residues. V lost 5 bases and J lost 10; bases outside the gene matches: 4. CDR1 and CDR2 (germline): SGHAT, FQNNGV. Written as DNA, the CDR3 is TGTGCCAGCAGCCCAGGGGGGACCTACACCTTC. It yields the protein CASSPGGTYTF.

This clone was counted only a few times. V usage is TRBV4-3 and J usage is TRBJ1-4; a weak D match, TRBD1 (5 bases). V was pared by 3 bases and J by 10 bases, with 24 bases between. The CDR3 contains 17 residues. Germline V gene sequence: CDR1 LGHNA, CDR2 YSLEER. CDR3 DNA sequence: TGCGCCAGCAGCCAGATGCTTTCAGGGAAGGGGAACAGAAAACTGTTTTTT. Translating it yields CASSQMLSGKGNRKLFF.

A few counts support this clone. The chain carries TRBV7-2 and TRBJ1-2; a weak D match, TRBD1 (6 bases). The CDR3 spans 13 residues. CDR1 is SGHTA, CDR2 FQGNSA, per germline. The V end was cut by 8 bases, the J end by 4 bases, with 14 bases between. In DNA form, the CDR3 reads TGTGCCAGCGGGAAGACAGGCCCCTATGGCTACACCTTC. It translates to CASGKTGPYGYTF.